Listed here are 4 T cell receptor beta chains from one sample, sequenced in a study of blood T cells in healthy people across ages. A second PCR of 7 to 11 cycles used a sample-barcoded 5' primer and a J-beta primer mix. MiXCR, run by TCRdb on the 5' RACE reads, gives a single entry per CDR3 protein. The sample comprises about 1.4 million distinct CDR3 sequences, 45% to 70% of which are singletons, and 5% to 7% rests with the top ten. The sequenced sample was blood. These TCRs come from a man between 18 and 35 years old in good health.

This clonotype has more than one count but fewer than ten. This chain links TRBV6-2 or TRBV6-3 with TRBJ2-1; maybe TRBD1 (5 bases). The CDR3 is made up of 16 amino acids. Trimming left V 0 bases short and J 3 bases short, with 12 bases between. The germline V gene encodes CDR1 MNHEY and CDR2 SVGEGT. CDR3 in amino acids: CASSYSRQPYYNEQFF. The CDR3 DNA reads as TGTGCCAGCAGTTACTCGAGACAGCCTTACTACAATGAGCAGTTCTTC.

This clonotype was seen only once. The rearrangement links TRBV7-9 to TRBJ2-1; TRBD2 agrees at 11 bases. Germline CDR1 SEHNR, CDR2 FQNEAQ (reference sequence). The CDR3 covers 20 residues. Losses at the gene ends were 1 base for V and 4 bases for J; bases not matched to a gene: 15. CDR3 loop: CASSLVRRLAGPAGYNEQFF. CDR3 DNA: TGTGCCAGCAGCTTAGTCCGCAGACTAGCGGGGCCCGCCGGGTACAATGAGCAGTTCTTC. Complete variable domain (other parts from reference TRBV7-9 and TRBJ2-1): DTGVSQNPRHKITKRGQNVTFRCDPISEHNRLYWYRQTLGQGPEFLTYFQNEAQLEKSRLLSDRFSAERPKGSFSTLEIQRTEQGDSAMYLCASSLVRRLAGPAGYNEQFFGPGTRLTVL.

This clonotype turned up a few times. The genes are TRBV27 and TRBJ2-7, with 7 bases matching TRBD1. Per germline, CDR1 MNHEY and CDR2 SMNVEV (reference sequence). The ends lost 5 bases at V and 2 bases at J; junction bases unmatched: 6. There are 14 residues in the CDR3. Here the CDR3 DNA reads TGTGCCAGCAGTCTCCAAGGACAGGCCTACGAGCAGTACTTC. It yields the protein CASSLQGQAYEQYF.

The chain combines TRBV20-1 with TRBJ1-6; D gene unclear. The V end lost 0 bases, the J end lost 6 bases, and 6 bases lay between the germline ends. Germline CDR1 DFQATT, CDR2 SNEGSKA (reference sequence). The CDR3 runs 13 residues. The CDR3 spells CSARDRGNSPLHF. In DNA, the CDR3 is TGCAGTGCTAGAGATCGGGGTAATTCACCCCTCCACTTT.